The T cell receptor (beta chain) under discussion was sequenced for a study of response to subunit inactivated influenza vaccine. TCRdb re-called the RT-PCR reads through MiXCR, storing one row per CDR3 protein. This table holds some 640,000 distinct CDR3 sequences, around 14% found once. As regards this clonotype: Antigen: not known.

This CDR3 spans 16 amino acids. V gave up 6 bases and J gave up 4 bases; unmatched junction bases: 6. Germline lookup yields CDR1 MNHNS and CDR2 SASEGT. General study findings and limits: Each seasonal flu vaccination may recruit only limited new T cells, authors suggested.

The sequence was collected from a man aged 45-65 years who received an inactivated influenza vaccine. The rearrangement links TRBV6-1 to TRBJ2-2; 12 bases are shared with TRBD1. Sequenced material: PBMCs from blood, taken 14 to 15 days before vaccination. The CDR3 nucleotides read TGTGCCAGCAGCCGACCGGGACAGGGGGCCACCGGGGAGCTGTTTTTT. This codes for CASSRPGQGATGELFF.